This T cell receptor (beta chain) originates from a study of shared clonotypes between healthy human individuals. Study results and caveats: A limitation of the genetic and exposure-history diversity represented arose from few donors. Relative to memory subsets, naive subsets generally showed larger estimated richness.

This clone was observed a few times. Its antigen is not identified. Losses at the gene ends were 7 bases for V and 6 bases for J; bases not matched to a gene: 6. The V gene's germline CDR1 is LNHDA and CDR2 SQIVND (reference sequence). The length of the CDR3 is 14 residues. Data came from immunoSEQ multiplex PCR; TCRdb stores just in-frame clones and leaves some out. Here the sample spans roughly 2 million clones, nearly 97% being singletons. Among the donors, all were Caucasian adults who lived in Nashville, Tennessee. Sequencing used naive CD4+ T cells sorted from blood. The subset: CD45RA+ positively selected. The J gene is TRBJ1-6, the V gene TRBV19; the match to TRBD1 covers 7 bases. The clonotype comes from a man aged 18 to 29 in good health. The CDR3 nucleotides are TGTGCCAGTACGGCGGGACAGCTTAATTCACCCCTCCACTTT. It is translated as CASTAGQLNSPLHF.